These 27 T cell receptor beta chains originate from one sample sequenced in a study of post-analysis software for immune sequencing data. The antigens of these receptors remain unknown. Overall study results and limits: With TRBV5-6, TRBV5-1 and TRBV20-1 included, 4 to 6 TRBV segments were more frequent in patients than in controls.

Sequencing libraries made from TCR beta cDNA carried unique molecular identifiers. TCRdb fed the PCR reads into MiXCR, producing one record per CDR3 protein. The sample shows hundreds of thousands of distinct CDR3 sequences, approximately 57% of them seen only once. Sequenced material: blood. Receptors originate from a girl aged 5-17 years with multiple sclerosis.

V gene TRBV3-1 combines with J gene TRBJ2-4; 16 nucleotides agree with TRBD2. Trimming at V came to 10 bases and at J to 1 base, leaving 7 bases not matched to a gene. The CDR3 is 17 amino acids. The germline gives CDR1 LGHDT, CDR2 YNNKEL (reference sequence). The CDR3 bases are TGTGCCACCTCCGGGACTAGCGGGGGGGCCGCCAAAAACATTCAGTACTTC. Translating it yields CATSGTSGGAAKNIQYF.

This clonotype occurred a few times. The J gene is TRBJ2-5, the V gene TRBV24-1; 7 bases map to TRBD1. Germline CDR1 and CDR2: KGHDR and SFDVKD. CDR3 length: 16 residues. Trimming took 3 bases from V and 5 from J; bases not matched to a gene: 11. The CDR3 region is CATSDTRGQVRETQYF. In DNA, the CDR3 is TGTGCCACCAGTGATACCCGAGGACAGGTCCGGGAGACCCAGTACTTC.

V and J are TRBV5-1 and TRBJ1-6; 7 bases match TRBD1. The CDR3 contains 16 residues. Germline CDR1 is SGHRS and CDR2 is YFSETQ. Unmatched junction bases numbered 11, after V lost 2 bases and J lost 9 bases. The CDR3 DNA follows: TGCGCCAGCAGCTTCAACAGGGGCGAAGTTGGTTCACCCCTCCACTTT. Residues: CASSFNRGEVGSPLHF. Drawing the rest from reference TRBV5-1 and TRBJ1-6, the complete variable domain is KAGVTQTPRYLIKTRGQQVTLSCSPISGHRSVSWYQQTPGQGLQFLFEYFSETQRNKGNFPGRFSGRQFSNSRSEMNVSTLELGDSALYLCASSFNRGEVGSPLHFGNGTRLTVT.

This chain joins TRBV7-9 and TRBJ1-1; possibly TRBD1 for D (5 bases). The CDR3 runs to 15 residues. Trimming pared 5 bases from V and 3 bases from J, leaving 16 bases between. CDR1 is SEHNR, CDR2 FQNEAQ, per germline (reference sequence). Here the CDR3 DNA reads TGTGCCAGCAGCCCACTTTTTGGAGGGGACACTGAAGCTTTCTTT. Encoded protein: CASSPLFGGDTEAFF.

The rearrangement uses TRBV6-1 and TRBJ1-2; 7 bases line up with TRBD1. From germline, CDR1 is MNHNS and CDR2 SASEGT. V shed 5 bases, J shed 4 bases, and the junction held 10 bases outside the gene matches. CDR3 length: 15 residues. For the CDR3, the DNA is TGTGCCAGCAGTCGACGGGACAGCAGGCTCTATGGCTACACCTTC. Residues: CASSRRDSRLYGYTF.

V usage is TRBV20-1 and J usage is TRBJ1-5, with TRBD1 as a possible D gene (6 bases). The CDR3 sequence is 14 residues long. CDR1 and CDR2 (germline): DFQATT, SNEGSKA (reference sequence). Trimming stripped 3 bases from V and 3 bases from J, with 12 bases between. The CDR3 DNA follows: TGCAGTGCTAGTGCGTGGGGGCCCAATCAGCCCCAGCATTTT. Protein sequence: CSASAWGPNQPQHF.

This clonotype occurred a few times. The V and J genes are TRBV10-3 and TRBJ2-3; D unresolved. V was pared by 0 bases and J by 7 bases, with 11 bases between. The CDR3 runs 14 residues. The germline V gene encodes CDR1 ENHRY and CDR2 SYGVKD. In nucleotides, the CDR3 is TGTGCCATCAGTGAGTCCCCGCGATTTAATACGCAGTATTTT. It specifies CAISESPRFNTQYF.

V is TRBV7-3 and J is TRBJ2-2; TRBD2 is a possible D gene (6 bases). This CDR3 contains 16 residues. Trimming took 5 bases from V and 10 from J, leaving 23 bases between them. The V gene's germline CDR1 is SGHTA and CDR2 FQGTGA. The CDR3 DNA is TGTGCCAGCAGCATGTATCCCTCCGGAGGGGTCGAGGAGCTGTTTTTT. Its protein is CASSMYPSGGVEELFF.

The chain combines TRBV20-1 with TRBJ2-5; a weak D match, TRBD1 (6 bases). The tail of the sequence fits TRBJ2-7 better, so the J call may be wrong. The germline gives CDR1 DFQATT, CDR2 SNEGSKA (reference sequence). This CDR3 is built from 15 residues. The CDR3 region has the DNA TGCAGTGCTAGAGGACCGGGACATTCCGCCTACGAGCAGTACTTC. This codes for CSARGPGHSAYEQYF.

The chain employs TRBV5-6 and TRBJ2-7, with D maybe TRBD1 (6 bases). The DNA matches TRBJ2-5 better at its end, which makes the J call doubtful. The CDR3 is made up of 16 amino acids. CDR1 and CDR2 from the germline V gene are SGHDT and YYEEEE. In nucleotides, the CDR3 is TGTGCCAGCAGCAGGGACAAGGTAGGACCTCATGAGACCCAGTACTTC. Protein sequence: CASSRDKVGPHETQYF.

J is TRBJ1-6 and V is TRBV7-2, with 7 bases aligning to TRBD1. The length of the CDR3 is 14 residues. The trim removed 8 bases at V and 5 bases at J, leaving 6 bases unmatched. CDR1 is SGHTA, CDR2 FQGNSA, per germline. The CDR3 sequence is CASGGTADNSPLHF. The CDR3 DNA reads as TGTGCCAGCGGGGGGACAGCGGATAATTCACCCCTCCACTTT. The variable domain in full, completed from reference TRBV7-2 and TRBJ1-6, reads GAGVSQSPSNKVTEKGKDVELRCDPISGHTALYWYRQSLGQGLEFLIYFQGNSAPDKSGLPSDRFSAERTGGSVSTLTIQRTQQEDSAVYLCASGGTADNSPLHFGNGTRLTVT.

The CDR3 region is CASTKRGFYGYTF. CDR3 DNA: TGTGCCAGCACCAAGCGGGGGTTCTATGGCTACACCTTC. This sequence joins TRBV12-3 or TRBV12-4 and TRBJ1-2, with D possibly TRBD1 on 5 matching bases. Between the trimmed V and J ends, which lost 7 bases and 4 bases, there was a span of 13 bases. There are 13 residues in the CDR3.

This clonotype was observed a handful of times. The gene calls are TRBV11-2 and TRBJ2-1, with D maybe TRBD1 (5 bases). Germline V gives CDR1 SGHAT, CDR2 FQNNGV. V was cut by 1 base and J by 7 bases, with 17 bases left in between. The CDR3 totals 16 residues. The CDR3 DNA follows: TGTGCCAGCAGCTTAGGCCGACAGCCTCAGTGGAATGAGCAGTTCTTC. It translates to CASSLGRQPQWNEQFF.

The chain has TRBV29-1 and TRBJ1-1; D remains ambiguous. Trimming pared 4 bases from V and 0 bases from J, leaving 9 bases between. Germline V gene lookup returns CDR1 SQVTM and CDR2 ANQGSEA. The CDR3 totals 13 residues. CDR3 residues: CSVGLTLNTEAFF. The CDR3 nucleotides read TGCAGCGTTGGCTTGACGTTGAACACTGAAGCTTTCTTT.

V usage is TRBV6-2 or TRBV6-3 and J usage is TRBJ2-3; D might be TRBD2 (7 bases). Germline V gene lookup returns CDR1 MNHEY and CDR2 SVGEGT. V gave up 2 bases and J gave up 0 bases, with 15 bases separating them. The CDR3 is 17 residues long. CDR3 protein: CASSYPGEGPSTDTQYF. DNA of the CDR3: TGTGCCAGCAGTTACCCAGGGGAGGGCCCAAGCACAGATACGCAGTATTTT.

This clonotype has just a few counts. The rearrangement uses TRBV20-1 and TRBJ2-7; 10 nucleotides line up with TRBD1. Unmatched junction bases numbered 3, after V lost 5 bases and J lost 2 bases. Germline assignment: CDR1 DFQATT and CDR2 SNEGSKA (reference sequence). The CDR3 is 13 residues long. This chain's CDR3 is CSAEGQGTYEQYF. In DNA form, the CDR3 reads TGCAGTGCTGAGGGACAGGGGACCTACGAGCAGTACTTC.

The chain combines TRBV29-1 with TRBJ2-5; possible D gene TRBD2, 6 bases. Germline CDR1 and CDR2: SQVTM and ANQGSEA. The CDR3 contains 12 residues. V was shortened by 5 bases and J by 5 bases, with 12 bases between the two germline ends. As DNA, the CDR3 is TGCAGCGTTATGGGGAGGTCGGAGACCCAGTACTTC. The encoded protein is CSVMGRSETQYF. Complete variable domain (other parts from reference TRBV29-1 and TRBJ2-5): SAVISQKPSRDICQRGTSLTIQCQVDSQVTMMFWYRQQPGQSLTLIATANQGSEATYESGFVIDKFPISRPNLTFSTLTVSNMSPEDSSIYLCSVMGRSETQYFGPGTRLLVL.

The CDR3 here is CASSVLKKGSQPQHF. As DNA, the CDR3 is TGTGCCAGCAGTGTTCTGAAAAAAGGAAGTCAGCCCCAGCATTTT. The V gene is TRBV2, the J gene TRBJ1-5; no reliable D call. V lost 4 bases, J lost 6 bases, and 16 bases lay in between. CDR3 length: 15 amino acids. Germline V gene sequence: CDR1 SNHLY, CDR2 FYNNEI. The complete variable domain, with remaining parts taken from reference TRBV2 and TRBJ1-5, reads EPEVTQTPSHQVTQMGQEVILRCVPISNHLYFYWYRQILGQKVEFLVSFYNNEISEKSEIFDDQFSVERPDGSNFTLKIRSTKLEDSAMYFCASSVLKKGSQPQHFGDGTRLSIL.

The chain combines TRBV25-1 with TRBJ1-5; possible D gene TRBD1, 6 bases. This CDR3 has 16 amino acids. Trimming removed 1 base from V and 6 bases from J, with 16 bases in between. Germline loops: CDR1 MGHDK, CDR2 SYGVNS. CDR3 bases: TGTGCCAGCAGTGAATCCAGGGGAGGGGGAGGTCAGCCCCAGCATTTT. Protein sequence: CASSESRGGGGQPQHF.

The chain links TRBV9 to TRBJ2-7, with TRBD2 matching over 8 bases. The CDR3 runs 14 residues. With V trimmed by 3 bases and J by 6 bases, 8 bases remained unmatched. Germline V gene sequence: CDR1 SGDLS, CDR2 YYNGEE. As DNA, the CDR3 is TGTGCCAGCAGCGCCCCCGGGACTAGAGGCGAGCAGTACTTC. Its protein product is CASSAPGTRGEQYF.

The DNA of the CDR3 is TGTGCCAGCAGCCCGGGACTAGGAAAACGTGATAATGAGCAGTTCTTC. Translating it yields CASSPGLGKRDNEQFF. The chain combines TRBV3-1 with TRBJ2-1; 8 nucleotides line up with TRBD2. J gave up 7 bases and V 4 bases, and 12 bases lay outside the gene matches. The CDR3 has 16 residues. Germline CDR1 LGHDT, CDR2 YNNKEL (reference sequence).

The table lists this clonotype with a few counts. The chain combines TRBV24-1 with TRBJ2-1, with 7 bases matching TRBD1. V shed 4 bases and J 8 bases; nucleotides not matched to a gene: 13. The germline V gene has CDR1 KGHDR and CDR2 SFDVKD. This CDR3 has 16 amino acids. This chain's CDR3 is CATSDPRTGLGDEQFF. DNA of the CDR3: TGTGCCACCAGTGACCCGAGGACAGGCCTTGGGGATGAGCAGTTCTTC.

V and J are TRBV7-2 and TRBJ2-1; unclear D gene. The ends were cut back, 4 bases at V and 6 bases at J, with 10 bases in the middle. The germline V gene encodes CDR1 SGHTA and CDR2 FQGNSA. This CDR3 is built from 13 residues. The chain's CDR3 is CASSSWTSNEQFF. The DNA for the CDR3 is TGTGCCAGCAGCTCATGGACGAGCAATGAGCAGTTCTTC.

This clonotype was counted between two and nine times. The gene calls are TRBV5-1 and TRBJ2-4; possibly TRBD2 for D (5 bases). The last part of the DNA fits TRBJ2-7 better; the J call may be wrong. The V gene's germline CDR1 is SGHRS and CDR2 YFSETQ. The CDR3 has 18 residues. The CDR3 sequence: CASSLAGVAGVPPYEQYF. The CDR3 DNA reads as TGCGCCAGCAGCTTGGCCGGAGTTGCGGGCGTTCCTCCCTACGAGCAGTACTTC.

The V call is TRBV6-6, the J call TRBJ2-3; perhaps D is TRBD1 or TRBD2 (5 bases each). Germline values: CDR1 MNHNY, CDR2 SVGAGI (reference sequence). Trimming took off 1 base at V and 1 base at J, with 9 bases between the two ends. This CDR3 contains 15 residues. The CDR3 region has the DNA TGTGCCAGCAGTTACTTAAGAGGGGGCACAGATACGCAGTATTTT. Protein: CASSYLRGGTDTQYF.

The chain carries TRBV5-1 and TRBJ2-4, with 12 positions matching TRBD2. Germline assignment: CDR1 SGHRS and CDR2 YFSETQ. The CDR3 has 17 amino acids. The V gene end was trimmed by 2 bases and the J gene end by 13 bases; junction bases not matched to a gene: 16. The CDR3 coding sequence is TGCGCCAGCAGCTTCCTGCCCGGACTAGCGGGATCCCAGGTGCAGTACTTC. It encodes CASSFLPGLAGSQVQYF.

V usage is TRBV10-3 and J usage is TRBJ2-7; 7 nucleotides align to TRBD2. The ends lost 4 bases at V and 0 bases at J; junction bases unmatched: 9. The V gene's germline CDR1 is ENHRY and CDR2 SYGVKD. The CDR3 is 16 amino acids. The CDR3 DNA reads TGTGCCATCAGTGCGTTATTGCGGGAGAGCTCCTACGAGCAGTACTTC. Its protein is CAISALLRESSYEQYF.